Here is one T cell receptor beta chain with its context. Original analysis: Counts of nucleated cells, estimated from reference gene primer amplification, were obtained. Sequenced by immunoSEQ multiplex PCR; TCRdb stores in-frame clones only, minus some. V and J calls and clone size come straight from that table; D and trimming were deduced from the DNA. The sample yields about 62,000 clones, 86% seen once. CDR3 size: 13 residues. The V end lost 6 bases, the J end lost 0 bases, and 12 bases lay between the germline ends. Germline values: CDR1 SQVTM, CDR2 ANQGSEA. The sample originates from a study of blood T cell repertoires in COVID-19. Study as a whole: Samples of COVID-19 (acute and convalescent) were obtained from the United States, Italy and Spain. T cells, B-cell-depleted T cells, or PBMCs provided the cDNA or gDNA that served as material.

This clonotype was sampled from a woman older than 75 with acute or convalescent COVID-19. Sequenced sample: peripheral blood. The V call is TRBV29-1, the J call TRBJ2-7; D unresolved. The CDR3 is CSVKPRSSYEQYF. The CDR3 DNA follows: TGCAGCGTAAAGCCGAGAAGCTCCTACGAGCAGTACTTC.